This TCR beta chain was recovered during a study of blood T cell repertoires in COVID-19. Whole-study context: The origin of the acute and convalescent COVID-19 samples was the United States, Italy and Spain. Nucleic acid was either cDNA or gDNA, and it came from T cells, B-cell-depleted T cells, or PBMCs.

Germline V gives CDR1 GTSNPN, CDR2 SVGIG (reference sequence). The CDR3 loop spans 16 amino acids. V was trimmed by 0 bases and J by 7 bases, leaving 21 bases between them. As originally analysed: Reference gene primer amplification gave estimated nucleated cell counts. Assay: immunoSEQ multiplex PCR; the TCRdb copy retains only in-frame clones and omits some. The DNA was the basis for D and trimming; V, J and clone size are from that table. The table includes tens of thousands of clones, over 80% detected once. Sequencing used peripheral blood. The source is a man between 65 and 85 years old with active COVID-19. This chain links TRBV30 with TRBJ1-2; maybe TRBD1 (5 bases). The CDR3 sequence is CAWSVFMGRVAGGYTF. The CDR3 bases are TGTGCCTGGAGTGTATTTATGGGCAGGGTCGCCGGTGGCTACACCTTC.